The 13 T cell receptor beta chains below were found in one sample sequenced in a study of identical twins. Each CDR3 protein gets one entry after TCRdb re-called the 5' RACE reads with MiXCR. The sample carries 450,000 to 650,000 distinct CDR3 sequences, over 12% recorded once. These data are also associated with another study on yellow fever vaccine responses in identical twins.

The material sequenced was CD4+ T cells sorted from blood. The receptors were gathered from a woman aged 18-29 years in good health.

V and J are TRBV29-1 and TRBJ2-7; weak D call: TRBD2 (6 bases). Deletions cut 4 bases from V and 4 bases from J, with 14 bases between. This CDR3 has 13 amino acids. Germline loops: CDR1 SQVTM, CDR2 ANQGSEA. CDR3 sequence reads: CSVGISGAYEQYF. The CDR3 DNA reads as TGCAGCGTTGGGATTAGCGGAGCGTACGAGCAGTACTTC.

The chain uses TRBV28 and TRBJ1-6, with TRBD1 matching over 7 bases. Germline V CDR1 and CDR2: MDHEN, SYDVKM. With 8 bases clipped from V and 4 bases from J, the junction kept 2 bases outside the gene matches. The CDR3 is made up of 13 amino acids. The DNA for the CDR3 is TGTGCCAGCGGGACAGCTTATAATTCACCCCTCCACTTT. Protein product: CASGTAYNSPLHF.

V is TRBV7-2 and J is TRBJ2-2; D is possibly TRBD2 (5 bases). The length of the CDR3 is 14 residues. The germline V gene has CDR1 SGHTA and CDR2 FQGNSA. V lost 6 bases, J lost 8 bases, and 16 bases lay in between. The CDR3 DNA sequence: TGTGCCAGCAGTCGCGCTGGAGGAGTTGGGGAGCTGTTTTTT. It translates to CASSRAGGVGELFF.

This clonotype was detected a few times. The chain uses TRBV21-1 and TRBJ2-7; the table's D call, TRBD2, has no DNA check behind it. TRBV21-1 is shown as a pseudogene. The CDR3 runs 19 residues. The CDR3 region is CASSDTTRLAETTSYEQYV. For the CDR3, the DNA is TGTGCCAGCAGCGATACCACCAGACTAGCGGAGACAACCAGCTACGAGCAGTACGTC.

This clonotype has a handful of counts. This chain links TRBV4-2 with TRBJ2-4; D is possibly TRBD1 or TRBD2 (5 bases each). V gave up 1 base and J gave up 4 bases, with 26 bases separating them. The CDR3 has 20 amino acids. Germline V gene data show CDR1 as LGHNA and CDR2 as YNFKEQ. DNA of the CDR3: TGTGCCAGCAGCCAAGGGTTCCCGATTACAAAGGGGACCGAAAAAAACATTCAGTACTTC. It translates to CASSQGFPITKGTEKNIQYF.

This clonotype was observed many times. The rearrangement uses TRBV20-1 and TRBJ1-1; D not certain. The CDR3 sequence is 11 residues long. Germline V gene lookup returns CDR1 DFQATT and CDR2 SNEGSKA (reference sequence). The V end was cut by 4 bases, the J end by 0 bases, with 3 bases between. Here the CDR3 DNA reads TGCAGTGCTACAGTGAACACTGAAGCTTTCTTT. Amino acid sequence: CSATVNTEAFF.

The V gene is TRBV6-1, the J gene TRBJ2-7, with 9 bases matching TRBD1. The CDR3 spans 15 residues. The V and J ends lost 2 bases and 1 base, in that order; junction bases with no gene match: 3. Germline V gene lookup returns CDR1 MNHNS and CDR2 SASEGT. The CDR3 coding sequence is TGTGCCAGCAGTGAATTAGGGACAGGGTCCTACGAGCAGTACTTC. It is translated as CASSELGTGSYEQYF.

This clonotype was recorded a few times. The V gene is TRBV29-1, the J gene TRBJ2-5; weak D call: TRBD2 (6 bases). V was clipped by 5 bases and J by 5 bases, with 18 bases between them. The V gene's germline CDR1 is SQVTM and CDR2 ANQGSEA. This CDR3 has 14 residues. The DNA for the CDR3 is TGCAGCGTTAGGAGGGCAGGGAGTTTCGAGACCCAGTACTTC. Protein: CSVRRAGSFETQYF.

V usage is TRBV7-7 and J usage is TRBJ2-2; no definite D call. Germline loops: CDR1 SSHAT, CDR2 FNYEAQ (reference sequence). Trimming shortened V by 1 base and J by 3 bases, and 6 bases separated the two germline ends. The CDR3 is 14 amino acids. CDR3 sequence reads: CASSLGSHTGELFF. The CDR3 DNA sequence: TGTGCCAGCAGCTTAGGCTCGCACACCGGGGAGCTGTTTTTT.

This clonotype was detected only a few times. V gene TRBV13 combines with J gene TRBJ2-7; TRBD2 matches at 8 bases. CDR1 PRHDT and CDR2 FYEKMQ come from the germline V gene (reference sequence). J gave up 4 bases and V 5 bases, and 10 bases lay outside the gene matches. CDR3 length: 15 amino acids. The CDR3 nucleotides read TGTGCCAGCAGCCCGCAAGGAGCGGGAGAATACGAGCAGTACTTC. Its protein product is CASSPQGAGEYEQYF.

The chain combines TRBV28 with TRBJ2-6; D is unclear. The germline CDR1 and CDR2 sequences are MDHEN and SYDVKM. The V and J ends lost 6 bases and 4 bases respectively, with 22 bases between them. This CDR3 has 18 residues. The CDR3 sequence is CASRTPGPTAAGANVLTF. CDR3 nucleotides: TGTGCCAGCAGGACACCCGGACCTACGGCAGCAGGGGCCAACGTCCTGACTTTC.

This chain uses TRBV3-1 with TRBJ2-2; D is undetermined. V was cut by 0 bases and J by 4 bases, with 6 bases left in between. Germline CDR1 is LGHDT and CDR2 is YNNKEL (reference sequence). The CDR3 covers 14 residues. The CDR3, as DNA: TGTGCCAGCAGCCAAGATATAGGCACCGGGGAGCTGTTTTTT. This translates into CASSQDIGTGELFF.

The chain combines TRBV6-8 with TRBJ2-1; TRBD2 matches 11 bases. Germline values: CDR1 MNHGY, CDR2 SAAAGT. With V trimmed by 5 bases and J by 6 bases, 6 bases remained unmatched. The length of the CDR3 is 15 residues. The CDR3 loop is CASSGGLAETNEQFF. DNA of the CDR3: TGTGCCAGCAGTGGGGGACTAGCGGAAACCAATGAGCAGTTCTTC.